This T cell receptor (beta chain) stems from a study of T cell repertoires in cytomegalovirus infection. Whole-study context: Public TCR beta signatures provided an indication of both CMV infection and a matching HLA type. Study-wide results and limits: Cumulative public TCR beta family frequency identified CMV carriers with the relevant HLA. HLA-C-restricted, CMV-specific TCR beta clonotypes were dominant ex vivo.

Germline CDR1 and CDR2: SGHTA and FQGNSA. The CDR3 spans 12 residues. In this sample, this clonotype turned up once. Its antigen is still unknown. A junction end diverges from the germline sequence, so it may reflect a read error. Each CDR3 protein is one row after TCRdb ran MiXCR on the reads. The sample carries more than 200,000 distinct CDR3 sequences, 8% to 9.5% recorded once. This clonotype originated in a human donor in good health (CMV status not recorded). Some clones in this sample may be carry-over from other donors' samples. Sequencing was done on a sample of PBMCs. The chain is built from TRBV7-2 and TRBJ2-1; 7 bases map to TRBD1. The CDR3 here is CASSLVEGALIF. CDR3 in DNA: TGTGCCAGCAGCTTAGTAGAGGGGGCTTTGATCTTC.